This is a list of T cell receptor beta chains from one sample in a study of T-cell reconstitution after alpha-beta-depleted transplantation in children. TCRdb re-called the PCR reads with MiXCR, one entry per CDR3 protein. The sample shows under 60,000 distinct CDR3 sequences, 5.5% to 7.5% of them seen only once. The material was PBMCs, mostly from graft donor cells, obtained 60 days after TCRalphabeta/CD19-depleted stem cell transplant. These receptor sequences come from a female patient younger than 10 who had a stem cell transplant for aplastic anemia, so the T cells may come from the graft donor. Each CDR3 is given with its conserved first and last residue. D genes are given only for firm matches. Clone size is stated in some rows and not others, as once, few, many or a class when expanded.

j_call,d_call,clone_size,v_call,cdr3_nt,cdr3_aa
TRBJ2-4,TRBD2,.,TRBV20-1,TGCAGTGCTAGGGAAGGACTAGGGAAAAACATTCAGTACTTC,CSAREGLGKNIQYF
TRBJ1-6,.,many,TRBV20-1,TGCAGTGCTAGGGGGGGCAGGGACAATTCACCCCTCCACTTT,CSARGGRDNSPLHF
TRBJ2-7,TRBD2,many,TRBV20-1,TGCAGTGCTCCCTGGACTAGCGGGGACTACGAGCAGTACTTC,CSAPWTSGDYEQYF
TRBJ2-3,.,many,TRBV20-1,TGCAGTGCTGTTACAGGGTGGATGGATACGCAGTATTTT,CSAVTGWMDTQYF
TRBJ2-7,TRBD1,many,TRBV7-9,TGTGCCAGCAGCCTCGGCGGGACAGGTGACGGGGAGCAGTACTTC,CASSLGGTGDGEQYF
TRBJ1-2,TRBD1,.,TRBV14,TGTGCCAGCAGCTCCCGACAGGGGGTGAACTATGGCTACACCTTC,CASSSRQGVNYGYTF
TRBJ2-5,TRBD2,.,TRBV2,TGTGCCAGCAGCACTGGACTAGCCACCATTATGTTGACCCAGTACTTC,CASSTGLATIMLTQYF
TRBJ2-3,.,many,TRBV30,TGTGCCTGGAACCCGGGATGGAGCACAGATACGCAGTATTTT,CAWNPGWSTDTQYF
TRBJ2-2,.,many,TRBV5-1,TGCGCCAGCAGCTTATCTGCGTTGGACACCGGGGAGCTGTTTTTT,CASSLSALDTGELFF
TRBJ2-7,.,many,TRBV7-6,TGTGCCAGCAGCTTAGACCGGGGCGAGCAGTACTTC,CASSLDRGEQYF
TRBJ1-1,.,many,TRBV7-2,TGTGCCAGCAGCTTAGCGGTGGGGGGGATCACTGAAGCTTTCTTT,CASSLAVGGITEAFF
TRBJ2-5,.,.,TRBV28,TGTGCCAGCAATTCACAGGGTGGGACAGAGACCCAGTACTTC,CASNSQGGTETQYF
TRBJ2-1,TRBD2,many,TRBV5-1,TGCGCCAGCAGCTTGACCCCTAGCGGGAACTCCTACAATGAGCAGTTCTTC,CASSLTPSGNSYNEQFF
TRBJ1-5,.,many,TRBV3-1,TGTGCCAGCAGCCTGGACGGGAATCAGCCCCAGCATTTT,CASSLDGNQPQHF
TRBJ2-2,TRBD1,many,TRBV20-1,TGCAGTGTCCGGGACAGGGGGCACGGGGAGCTGTTTTTT,CSVRDRGHGELFF
TRBJ2-5,.,few,TRBV7-9,TGTGCCAGCAGCCCCCCCGGGGGCCGCCAAGAGACCCAGTACTTC,CASSPPGGRQETQYF
TRBJ2-6,TRBD1,many,TRBV7-9,TGTGCCAGCAGCTTATTTGCCGGGACAGGGGCTCTCGGGGCCAACGTCCTGACTTTC,CASSLFAGTGALGANVLTF
TRBJ2-7,TRBD1,.,TRBV5-1,TGCGCCAGCAGCTCACAGGGGGGAAACGAGCAGTACTTC,CASSSQGGNEQYF
TRBJ2-1,.,many,TRBV7-2,TGTGCCAGCAGCTTTAGCCCGGGAATCAATGAGCAGTTCTTC,CASSFSPGINEQFF
TRBJ1-4,.,many,TRBV29-1,TGCAGCGTTAAAGGGTCGCCAGCAACTAATGAAAAACTGTTTTTT,CSVKGSPATNEKLFF
TRBJ2-5,.,many,TRBV5-6,TGTGCCAGCAGCTTGGTCAGGGGCAGTGAGACCCAGTACTTC,CASSLVRGSETQYF
TRBJ1-5,.,many,TRBV7-9,TGTGCCAGCCAACAGGGTTATCAGCCCCAGCATTTT,CASQQGYQPQHF
TRBJ2-7,TRBD2,.,TRBV3-1,TGTGCCAGCAGGAAGACTAGCGGCGGGACCTACGAGCAGTACTTC,CASRKTSGGTYEQYF
TRBJ2-7,.,many,TRBV7-8,TGTGCCAGCAGCTTTCGGGGATACTACGAGCAGTACTTC,CASSFRGYYEQYF
TRBJ2-5,TRBD1,many,TRBV5-1,TGCGCCAGCAGCTTGGAGGGGACAGGGGGCGAAGAGACCCAGTACTTC,CASSLEGTGGEETQYF
TRBJ1-2,.,many,TRBV28,TGTGCCAGCAGTTTAGGCAGGATTAATGGCTACACCTTC,CASSLGRINGYTF
TRBJ2-1,.,many,TRBV20-1,TGCAGTGCTAGATGGCGCGCGCGACTTTCCTACAATGAGCAGTTCTTC,CSARWRARLSYNEQFF
TRBJ2-4,.,many,TRBV29-1,TGCAGCGTTGGATGGGAGGCCAAAAACATTCAGTACTTC,CSVGWEAKNIQYF
TRBJ1-6,.,many,TRBV2,TGTGCCAGCAGTGTCCCAAATTCACCCCTCCACTTT,CASSVPNSPLHF
TRBJ2-2,.,few,TRBV30,TGTGCCTGGAGCCCAGGCACCGGCACCGGGGAGCTGTTTTTT,CAWSPGTGTGELFF
TRBJ2-1,TRBD1,many,TRBV25-1,TGTGCCAGCAGCCAGGGGGCCATCCCAAAGCAGTTCTTC,CASSQGAIPKQFF
TRBJ2-3,.,.,TRBV7-9,TGTGCCAGCAGCTTAGGCGCAACAGATACGCAGTATTTT,CASSLGATDTQYF
TRBJ1-4,.,many,TRBV12-3/TRBV12-4,TGTGCCAGCAGGAGGGGGGCAACTAATGAAAAACTGTTTTTT,CASRRGATNEKLFF
TRBJ2-7,TRBD1,many,TRBV18,TGTGCCAGCTCACCATTTAGAGGGGGCGGATACGAGCAGTACTTC,CASSPFRGGGYEQYF
TRBJ2-2,.,few,TRBV19,TGTGCCAGTAGTCCCCCGGGGGGCTCGAACACCGGGGAGCTGTTTTTT,CASSPPGGSNTGELFF
TRBJ2-2,TRBD2,many,TRBV5-1,TGCGCCAGCAGCGACCGACTAGCGGGAGAGGCCGGGGAGCTGTTTTTT,CASSDRLAGEAGELFF
TRBJ2-1,.,many,TRBV18,TGTGCCAGCTCACCACCCCAGTACAATGAGCAGTTCTTC,CASSPPQYNEQFF
TRBJ2-7,.,many,TRBV7-2,TGTGCCAGCAGTCTACCGGGACAATCTTACGAGCAGTACTTC,CASSLPGQSYEQYF
TRBJ2-1,.,many,TRBV28,TGTGCCACTGGTCGGGCCGGCCTTTACAATGAGCAGTTCTTC,CATGRAGLYNEQFF
TRBJ2-3,TRBD2,many,TRBV20-1,TGCAGTGCCGTGAGCGGGGGGATTTACACAGATACGCAGTATTTT,CSAVSGGIYTDTQYF
TRBJ1-5,.,few,TRBV7-2,TGTGCCAGCAGCTTAGACAGTAGCAATCAGCCCCAGCATTTT,CASSLDSSNQPQHF
TRBJ2-1,.,many,TRBV19,TGTGCCAGTAGTATAAATGAGCAGTTCTTC,CASSINEQFF
TRBJ2-7,.,many,TRBV6-1,TGTGCCAGCAGCGAAAGCTACGAGCAGTACTTC,CASSESYEQYF
TRBJ1-2,TRBD1,many,TRBV12-3/TRBV12-4,TGTGCCAGCACCCGGACAGGGAACCATGGCTACACCTTC,CASTRTGNHGYTF
TRBJ2-3,.,few,TRBV25-1,TGTGCCAGCAGTGAGGAGTCGCGCACAGATACGCAGTATTTT,CASSEESRTDTQYF
TRBJ2-5,.,many,TRBV5-5,TGTGCCAGCAGCGGGATAGCGGACCTCCAAGAGACCCAGTACTTC,CASSGIADLQETQYF
TRBJ2-7,.,few,TRBV28,TGTGCCAGCAGTTTCAGGGTCTACGAGCAGTACTTC,CASSFRVYEQYF
TRBJ2-1,TRBD2,many,TRBV18,TGTGCCAGCTCACCACGAGCGGGGGCGAGCTCCTACAATGAGCAGTTCTTC,CASSPRAGASSYNEQFF
TRBJ1-2,.,.,TRBV5-1,TGCGCCAGCAGCCCGGGGGGCCAGCCAGTTGCCTATGGCTACACCTTC,CASSPGGQPVAYGYTF
TRBJ2-1,.,many,TRBV6-4,TGTGCCAGCAGTGAAAAAGGCAGCTACAATGAGCAGTTCTTC,CASSEKGSYNEQFF
TRBJ2-1,.,.,TRBV5-4,TGTGCCAGCAGCTTGACGGCGCCTAGCTCCTACAATGAGCAGTTCTTC,CASSLTAPSSYNEQFF
TRBJ1-1,.,many,TRBV9,TGTGCCAGCGGGGAGGGGCTGGGCACTGAAGCTTTCTTT,CASGEGLGTEAFF
TRBJ1-5,.,many,TRBV12-3/TRBV12-4,TGTGCCAGCAGTTTGAGGGACTCCCGGGGTCAGCCCCAGCATTTT,CASSLRDSRGQPQHF
TRBJ2-3,.,.,TRBV30,TGTGCCTGGAGCACTCCGACTACCTCCTTCACAGATACGCAGTATTTT,CAWSTPTTSFTDTQYF
TRBJ2-7,.,many,TRBV20-1,TGCAGTCCCAGGGGAGTTTCGACCTACGAGCAGTACTTC,CSPRGVSTYEQYF
TRBJ2-1,.,few,TRBV7-2,TGTGCCAGCAGCTTAGGACCCAGCCTTTACACCCTCCATGAGCAGTTCTTC,CASSLGPSLYTLHEQFF
TRBJ1-1,.,many,TRBV29-1,TGCAGCGTTGGTATGACAGGGAACACTGAAGCTTTCTTT,CSVGMTGNTEAFF
TRBJ1-2,TRBD1,.,TRBV5-1,TGCGCCAGCAGCCCGGACAGGGCCCCGTATGGCTACACCTTC,CASSPDRAPYGYTF
TRBJ2-7,.,many,TRBV30,TGTGCCTGGAGTCGGGACGGCTCCTACGAGCAGTACTTC,CAWSRDGSYEQYF